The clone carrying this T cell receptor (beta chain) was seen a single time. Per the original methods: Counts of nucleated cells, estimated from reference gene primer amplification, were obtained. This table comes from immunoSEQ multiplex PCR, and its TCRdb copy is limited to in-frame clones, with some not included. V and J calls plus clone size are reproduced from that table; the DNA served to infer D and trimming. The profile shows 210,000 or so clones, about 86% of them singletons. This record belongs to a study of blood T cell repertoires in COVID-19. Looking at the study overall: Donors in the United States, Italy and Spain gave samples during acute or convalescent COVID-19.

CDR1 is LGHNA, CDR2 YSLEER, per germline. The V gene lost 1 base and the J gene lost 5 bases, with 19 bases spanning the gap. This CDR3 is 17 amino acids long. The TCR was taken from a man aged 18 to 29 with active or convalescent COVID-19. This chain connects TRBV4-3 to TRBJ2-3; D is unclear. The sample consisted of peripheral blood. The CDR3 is CASSQARLNFGGDTQYF. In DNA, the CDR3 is TGCGCCAGCAGCCAAGCTCGGCTCAACTTCGGCGGAGATACGCAGTATTTT.